The 20 T cell receptor beta chains in this list originate from one sample, sequenced in a study of tumor-infiltrating lymphocytes in oesophageal squamous cell carcinoma. From the PCR reads, TCRdb called clonotypes with MiXCR, one entry per CDR3 protein. This table holds about 20,000 distinct CDR3 sequences, under 50% found once. The specimen sequenced was blood. These receptors were obtained from a male donor with esophageal squamous cell carcinoma.

V gene TRBV7-2 combines with J gene TRBJ2-1; D is perhaps TRBD1 or TRBD2 (5 bases each). Germline values: CDR1 SGHTA, CDR2 FQGNSA. Trimming removed 1 base at V and 7 bases at J, with 14 bases between. This CDR3 has 15 amino acids. CDR3 region: CASSLGVRGRNEQFF. The CDR3 region has the DNA TGTGCCAGCAGCTTAGGTGTGAGGGGCCGGAATGAGCAGTTCTTC. Full variable domain (rest looked up from reference TRBV7-2 and TRBJ2-1): GAGVSQSPSNKVTEKGKDVELRCDPISGHTALYWYRQSLGQGLEFLIYFQGNSAPDKSGLPSDRFSAERTGGSVSTLTIQRTQQEDSAVYLCASSLGVRGRNEQFFGPGTRLTVL.

This clonotype has a handful of counts. No DNA is shown, since the ends of the CDR3 on it are uncertain; the CDR3 is the one TCRdb lists. The chain is built from TRBV7-6 and TRBJ2-6; TRBD2 is the table's D call, not checked against the DNA. Germline V gene lookup returns CDR1 SGHVS and CDR2 FNYEAQ. From its first to its last residue, the CDR3 has 17 amino acids. The CDR3 here is CASSLNLAGNLRAVLRF.

This clonotype was counted between two and nine times. A single base separates this from a much larger clone, so it may be a read error. V usage is TRBV25-1 and J usage is TRBJ2-3; TRBD2 is a possible D gene (5 bases). This CDR3 region has 15 residues. Trimming pared 4 bases from V and 14 bases from J, leaving 25 bases between. The V gene's germline CDR1 is MGHDK and CDR2 SYGVNS. The CDR3 nucleotides are TGTGCCAGCAGTGGGTCAGGCGGTCGGTCCGGGGAGCTGTATTTT. Amino acid sequence: CASSGSGGRSGELYF.

Of note for this clonotype: The missing conserved phenylalanine or tryptophan at the end of this CDR3 makes a read error likely. Because the CDR3's place on the DNA is in doubt, the DNA is left out and the CDR3 is given as listed by TCRdb. The J gene is TRBJ2-7, the V gene TRBV6-8; the table's D call TRBD2 went unverified against the DNA. In germline, CDR1 is MNHGY, CDR2 SAAAGT. The CDR3 has 16 residues if both end residues are counted. The CDR3 here is CASSYSPTGNPYTFGS.

CDR3 sequence (DNA): TGTGCCAGCAGCTTCTCCCAGGGGGGCACCTACGAGCAGTACTTC. It encodes CASSFSQGGTYEQYF. This chain uses TRBV7-2 with TRBJ2-1, with a weak D call TRBD1 (7 bases). The J call could be wrong; TRBJ2-7 is a better fit for the DNA end. CDR3 length: 15 amino acids. From germline, CDR1 is SGHTA and CDR2 FQGNSA.

This sequence joins TRBV6-5 and TRBJ2-5; D perhaps matches TRBD1 (7 bases). The V end was cut by 6 bases, the J end by 5 bases, with 19 bases between. The CDR3 is made up of 15 amino acids. Germline V gene sequence: CDR1 MNHEY, CDR2 SVGAGI. DNA of the CDR3: TGTGCCAGCAGGGCCTCGGAGGGGGCATGGGAGACCCAGTACTTC. Translating gives CASRASEGAWETQYF.

This clonotype is medium-sized in the sample. This sequence joins TRBV6-1 and TRBJ2-7, with D perhaps given as TRBD1 or TRBD2 (5 bases each). Germline values: CDR1 MNHNS, CDR2 SASEGT. The ends were cut back, 6 bases at V and 3 bases at J, with 24 bases in the middle. CDR3 size: 17 residues. This CDR3 reads CASSPTRSGLNNYEQYF. CDR3 nucleotide sequence: TGTGCCAGCAGCCCCACCAGGTCGGGGCTTAACAACTACGAGCAGTACTTC.

The chain employs TRBV6-1 and TRBJ2-5; TRBD2 matches 8 bases. The end of the DNA aligns better with TRBJ2-1, so the J call may be wrong. From germline, CDR1 is MNHNS and CDR2 SASEGT. The CDR3 runs 15 residues. The CDR3 reads CASSELGLAYNEQFF. In DNA form, the CDR3 reads TGTGCCAGCAGTGAATTGGGACTAGCCTACAATGAGCAGTTCTTC.

There are a few counts of this clonotype. The J gene is TRBJ2-5, the V gene TRBV7-2; D might be TRBD2 (5 bases). The CDR3 is 14 amino acids. Trimming shortened V by 5 bases and J by 7 bases, and 17 bases separated the two germline ends. Germline lookup yields CDR1 SGHTA and CDR2 FQGNSA. The CDR3 coding sequence is TGTGCCAGCAGCGTGACCCCAGGAGGTGTGACCCAGTACTTC. This sequence encodes CASSVTPGGVTQYF.

This clonotype was counted many times. This chain connects TRBV5-1 to TRBJ2-2, with TRBD1 as a possible D gene (6 bases). The germline V and J ends were trimmed by 5 bases and 2 bases, with 13 bases remaining between them. The germline gives CDR1 SGHRS, CDR2 YFSETQ. The CDR3 covers 15 residues. CDR3 in amino acids: CASRNGDTNTGELFF. CDR3 bases: TGCGCCAGCAGGAATGGGGACACAAACACCGGGGAGCTGTTTTTT.

This sequence joins TRBV7-9 and TRBJ1-2, with D unresolved. V gave up 5 bases and J gave up 2 bases, with 21 bases separating them. Germline CDR1 is SEHNR and CDR2 is FQNEAQ (reference sequence). There are 17 residues in the CDR3. DNA for the CDR3: TGTGCCAGCAGCCGGGTCACCGCAACAGCTGTGAACTATGGCTACACCTTC. This codes for CASSRVTATAVNYGYTF.

Comment on this clonotype: This CDR3 fails to terminate in the conserved phenylalanine or tryptophan, so it likely reflects a read error. The DNA is left out, because the CDR3 cannot be placed on it with certainty; the CDR3 is given as TCRdb lists it. This rearrangement joins TRBV7-9 to TRBJ2-3; TRBD2, the table's D call, was not compared with the DNA. The CDR3 extends over 20 residues, inclusive of both ends. Germline V gene data show CDR1 as SEHNR and CDR2 as FQNEAQ (reference sequence). The chain's CDR3 is CASSVGLRSDLWPYEQYFGP.

To note about this clonotype: The junction departs from germline at one end; a sequencing error may be responsible. This chain links TRBV7-2 with TRBJ2-3; 12 nucleotides align to TRBD2. The CDR3 is 13 amino acids. The germline V gene encodes CDR1 SGHTA and CDR2 FQGNSA. In DNA form, the CDR3 reads TGTGCCAGCAGCTCACAACTAGCGGGGGGCCCAGATTTT. Residues: CASSSQLAGGPDF.

For this clonotype: This may stem from a read error, because a much larger clone lies one nucleotide away. The chain is built from TRBV18 and TRBJ2-1, with 11 bases lining up with TRBD2. Germline values: CDR1 KGHSH, CDR2 LQKENI. With V trimmed by 5 bases and J by 10 bases, 19 bases remained unmatched. The CDR3 has 18 amino acids. DNA for the CDR3: TGTGCCAGCTCAACGACACCCTATGGGCTAGCGGGGGGTTACGAGCAGTTCTTC. It yields the protein CASSTTPYGLAGGYEQFF.

The table lists this clonotype with a few counts. The genes are TRBV20-1 and TRBJ2-7; TRBD2 aligns across 10 bases. The J call may not be correct, given that the DNA end is closer to TRBJ2-1. CDR1 and CDR2 from the germline V gene are DFQATT and SNEGSKA (reference sequence). There are 16 residues in the CDR3. In DNA form, the CDR3 reads TGCAGTGCTAGAGATTGGAGAAGCGGGGGGGCTAATGAGCAGTTCTTC. Translated, it gives CSARDWRSGGANEQFF.

The V gene is TRBV11-3, the J gene TRBJ2-3; 9 bases agree with TRBD1. This CDR3 spans 14 amino acids. The junction had 2 bases not matched to a gene; V was cut back by 3 bases and J by 4 bases. Germline CDR1 and CDR2: SGHNT and YENEEA. CDR3: CASSLGTGPDTQYF. In DNA form, the CDR3 reads TGTGCCAGCAGCTTGGGGACAGGGCCAGATACGCAGTATTTT. The full variable domain, completed using reference TRBV11-3 and TRBJ2-3, is EAGVVQSPRYKIIEKKQPVAFWCNPISGHNTLYWYLQNLGQGPELLIRYENEEAVDDSQLPKDRFSAERLKGVDSTLKIQPAELGDSAVYLCASSLGTGPDTQYFGPGTRLTVL.

V gene TRBV30 combines with J gene TRBJ2-4, with a possible D match to TRBD2 (5 bases). The J call may be in error: the DNA end matches TRBJ2-7 better. The germline V gene encodes CDR1 GTSNPN and CDR2 SVGIG (reference sequence). The CDR3 is made up of 14 amino acids. CDR3 in DNA: TGTGCCTGGAATTTGAGAGGGATCTCCTACGAGCAGTACTTC. This gives the protein CAWNLRGISYEQYF.

This clonotype has a count of ten or more. The chain recombines TRBV2 with TRBJ1-2; D is uncertain. The CDR3 spans 15 residues. Germline loops: CDR1 SNHLY, CDR2 FYNNEI. V gave up 0 bases and J gave up 3 bases, with 11 bases separating them. CDR3 in amino acids: CASSEAHGSYYGYTF. The CDR3 DNA reads TGTGCCAGCAGTGAAGCCCATGGCAGCTACTATGGCTACACCTTC.

CDR3: CASSPGTHTGELFF. The CDR3 DNA sequence: TGTGCCAGCTCACCAGGGACCCATACCGGGGAGCTGTTTTTT. V usage is TRBV18 and J usage is TRBJ2-2; either TRBD1 or TRBD2 may supply D (5 bases each). V lost 2 bases to trimming and J lost 5 bases, with 9 bases between them. The CDR3 spans 14 residues. Germline-derived CDR1 and CDR2 are KGHSH and LQKENI. The whole variable domain, remainder taken from reference TRBV18 and TRBJ2-2, is NAGVMQNPRHLVRRRGQEARLRCSPMKGHSHVYWYRQLPEEGLKFMVYLQKENIIDESGMPKERFSAEFPKEGPSILRIQQVVRGDSAAYFCASSPGTHTGELFFGEGSRLTVL.

This clonotype is judged medium-sized. J is TRBJ2-1 and V is TRBV12-3 or TRBV12-4, with 8 bases matching TRBD1. This CDR3 is built from 14 residues. The J segment lost 3 bases and the V segment lost 5 bases, leaving 3 bases of the junction unmatched. CDR3 bases: TGTGCCAGCAGTCCGGGACAGGACTACAATGAGCAGTTCTTC. It encodes CASSPGQDYNEQFF.